This T cell receptor beta chain is from a study of blood T cell repertoires in COVID-19. The repertoire was sequenced with immunoSEQ multiplex PCR; TCRdb's copy has only in-frame clones and lacks some. The profile covers 200,000 to 250,000 clones, with 83% appearing a single time and more than 5% taken by the ten largest. This CDR3 spans 15 amino acids. Germline V gives CDR1 SGHAT, CDR2 FQNNGV. The V and J ends lost 1 base and 5 bases respectively, with 14 bases between them. V is TRBV11-2 and J is TRBJ1-2, with no clear D. Sequenced: peripheral blood. This TCR came from a human donor in a cohort sampled during active COVID-19. The CDR3 DNA reads as TGTGCCAGCAGCTTAGGTGTCGGGGAGGGATATGGCTACACCTTC. It specifies CASSLGVGEGYGYTF.